The rows below give T cell receptor beta chains drawn from one sample of a study of cytomegalovirus exposure and HLA in healthy donors. The data were produced by immunoSEQ multiplex PCR, yet TCRdb's version contains in-frame clones alone and is incomplete. In the table there are about 190,000 clones, roughly 80% of which are singletons. Sequenced: PBMCs. Receptors originate from a woman under 40 in good health and CMV-seropositive. Both conserved end residues are part of each CDR3. A D gene is named only where the DNA matches it firmly. Clone size is stated in some rows and not others, as once, few, many or a class when expanded.

D gene: NA; clone size: NA; V gene: TRBV7-2; J gene: TRBJ2-1; CDR3 protein: CASRPDTSVVNEQFF; CDR3 DNA: TGTGCCAGCAGGCCGGACACGTCCGTAGTCAATGAGCAGTTCTTC
D gene: NA; clone size: few; V gene: TRBV5-1; J gene: TRBJ2-5; CDR3 protein: CASSLNYLQETQYF; CDR3 DNA: TGCGCCAGCAGCCTAAATTACCTCCAAGAGACCCAGTACTTC
D gene: NA; clone size: NA; V gene: TRBV7-9; J gene: TRBJ2-7; CDR3 protein: CASSSLYEQYF; CDR3 DNA: TGTGCCAGCAGCTCCCTTTACGAGCAGTACTTC
D gene: TRBD1; clone size: NA; V gene: TRBV28; J gene: TRBJ1-2; CDR3 protein: CASSPDRGGYTF; CDR3 DNA: TGTGCCAGCAGTCCGGACAGGGGAGGCTACACCTTC
D gene: NA; clone size: NA; V gene: TRBV9; J gene: TRBJ2-3; CDR3 protein: CASSALPGTGGRDHNTDTQYF; CDR3 DNA: TGTGCCAGCAGCGCTCTCCCGGGGACCGGGGGTCGGGACCACAACACAGATACGCAGTATTTT
D gene: NA; clone size: NA; V gene: TRBV29-1; J gene: TRBJ2-3; CDR3 protein: CSAILGGTSTDTQYF; CDR3 DNA: TGCAGCGCGATACTGGGGGGTACTAGCACAGATACGCAGTATTTT
D gene: NA; clone size: NA; V gene: TRBV5-5; J gene: TRBJ2-3; CDR3 protein: CASSPRTVTDTQYF; CDR3 DNA: TGTGCCAGCAGCCCAAGGACAGTCACAGATACGCAGTATTTT
D gene: TRBD2; clone size: NA; V gene: TRBV6-1; J gene: TRBJ2-2; CDR3 protein: CASEAGPGELFF; CDR3 DNA: TGTGCCAGCGAAGCGGGACCCGGGGAGCTGTTTTTT
D gene: NA; clone size: NA; V gene: TRBV27; J gene: TRBJ2-5; CDR3 protein: CASSFLARSQETQYF; CDR3 DNA: TGTGCCAGCAGTTTCCTAGCGCGATCTCAAGAGACCCAGTACTTC
D gene: NA; clone size: few; V gene: TRBV11-2; J gene: TRBJ2-7; CDR3 protein: CASSLAGLRREQYF; CDR3 DNA: TGTGCCAGCAGCTTAGCCGGACTGAGACGGGAGCAGTACTTC
D gene: NA; clone size: NA; V gene: TRBV28; J gene: TRBJ2-7; CDR3 protein: CASSTGSEQYF; CDR3 DNA: TGTGCCTCGAGCACAGGGTCCGAGCAGTACTTC
D gene: NA; clone size: NA; V gene: TRBV6-5; J gene: TRBJ2-3; CDR3 protein: CASSYRGLSTDTQYF; CDR3 DNA: TGTGCCAGCAGTTATCGGGGACTCAGCACAGATACGCAGTATTTT
D gene: TRBD1; clone size: NA; V gene: TRBV28; J gene: TRBJ2-2; CDR3 protein: CASNSAGGGAGELFF; CDR3 DNA: TGTGCCAGCAACTCAGCAGGGGGTGGCGCCGGGGAGCTGTTTTTT
D gene: TRBD1; clone size: NA; V gene: TRBV27; J gene: TRBJ2-7; CDR3 protein: CASGPGQDYEQYF; CDR3 DNA: TGTGCCAGCGGACCGGGACAGGACTACGAGCAGTACTTC
D gene: NA; clone size: NA; V gene: TRBV27; J gene: TRBJ2-2; CDR3 protein: CASSSRMNTGELFF; CDR3 DNA: TGTGCCAGCAGTTCGCGGATGAACACCGGGGAGCTGTTTTTT
D gene: TRBD2; clone size: NA; V gene: TRBV5-5; J gene: TRBJ2-1; CDR3 protein: CASSLLPSGSEEQFF; CDR3 DNA: TGTGCCAGCAGCTTGTTACCTAGCGGGAGTGAGGAGCAGTTCTTC
D gene: TRBD2; clone size: few; V gene: TRBV12-5; J gene: TRBJ2-2; CDR3 protein: CASGLVLAGGGNTGELFF; CDR3 DNA: TGTGCTAGTGGTTTGGTACTGGCGGGGGGAGGGAACACCGGGGAGCTGTTTTTT
D gene: NA; clone size: few; V gene: TRBV10-2; J gene: TRBJ2-2; CDR3 protein: CASNPSGGELFF; CDR3 DNA: TGCGCCAGCAATCCTTCCGGCGGGGAGCTGTTTTTT
D gene: NA; clone size: NA; V gene: TRBV7-2; J gene: TRBJ2-1; CDR3 protein: CASSATSNDEQFF; CDR3 DNA: TGTGCCAGCAGCGCGACTAGTAACGATGAGCAGTTCTTC
D gene: NA; clone size: NA; V gene: TRBV5-4; J gene: TRBJ2-1; CDR3 protein: CASSLPGNSYNEQFF; CDR3 DNA: TGTGCCAGCAGCCTCCCCGGGAACTCCTACAATGAGCAGTTCTTC
D gene: TRBD1; clone size: NA; V gene: TRBV2; J gene: TRBJ1-4; CDR3 protein: CASSRGGADEKLFF; CDR3 DNA: TGTGCCAGCAGCCGAGGGGGCGCAGATGAAAAACTGTTTTTT
D gene: NA; clone size: NA; V gene: TRBV19; J gene: TRBJ1-1; CDR3 protein: CASSISVNTEAFF; CDR3 DNA: TGTGCCAGTAGTATATCCGTGAACACTGAAGCTTTCTTT
D gene: NA; clone size: NA; V gene: TRBV2; J gene: TRBJ1-5; CDR3 protein: CASSGGGRWSNQPQHF; CDR3 DNA: TGTGCCAGCAGTGGGGGAGGGAGGTGGAGCAATCAGCCCCAGCATTTT
D gene: NA; clone size: NA; V gene: TRBV6-5; J gene: TRBJ1-5; CDR3 protein: CASTKGGENQPQHF; CDR3 DNA: TGTGCCAGCACCAAGGGGGGGGAAAATCAGCCCCAGCATTTT
D gene: TRBD2; clone size: NA; V gene: TRBV14; J gene: TRBJ2-7; CDR3 protein: CASSPRGGYEQYF; CDR3 DNA: TGTGCCAGCAGCCCAAGGGGAGGGTACGAGCAGTACTTC
D gene: TRBD1; clone size: few; V gene: TRBV10-1; J gene: TRBJ2-7; CDR3 protein: CASSESPLGQGYSYEQYF; CDR3 DNA: TGCGCCAGCAGTGAGTCGCCCCTGGGACAGGGCTACTCCTACGAGCAGTACTTC
D gene: NA; clone size: few; V gene: TRBV19; J gene: TRBJ2-4; CDR3 protein: CASSPPGLAKNIQYF; CDR3 DNA: TGTGCCAGTAGTCCCCCAGGCCTAGCCAAAAACATTCAGTACTTC
D gene: NA; clone size: NA; V gene: TRBV18; J gene: TRBJ2-5; CDR3 protein: CASSRGTVTETQYF; CDR3 DNA: TGTGCCAGCTCACGCGGGACAGTAACAGAGACCCAGTACTTC
D gene: TRBD2; clone size: few; V gene: TRBV28; J gene: TRBJ2-7; CDR3 protein: CASRLLAGGTHEQYF; CDR3 DNA: TGTGCCAGCAGACTACTAGCGGGAGGCACCCACGAGCAGTACTTC
D gene: TRBD2; clone size: NA; V gene: TRBV23-1; J gene: TRBJ2-5; CDR3 protein: CASGTSGSLRQYF; CDR3 DNA: TGCGCCAGCGGTACTAGCGGGAGTCTTAGGCAGTACTTC
D gene: NA; clone size: NA; V gene: TRBV10-3; J gene: TRBJ1-6; CDR3 protein: CAISESRASNSPLHF; CDR3 DNA: TGTGCCATCAGTGAGTCGAGAGCGTCTAATTCACCCCTCCACTTT
D gene: TRBD2; clone size: NA; V gene: TRBV2; J gene: TRBJ2-7; CDR3 protein: CASRRETSGSSEQYF; CDR3 DNA: TGTGCCAGCAGGAGGGAGACTAGCGGGAGTAGCGAGCAGTACTTC
D gene: TRBD1; clone size: NA; V gene: TRBV27; J gene: TRBJ2-7; CDR3 protein: CASSATGYEQYF; CDR3 DNA: TGTGCCAGCAGTGCGACAGGGTACGAGCAGTACTTC
D gene: NA; clone size: NA; V gene: TRBV6-1; J gene: TRBJ2-7; CDR3 protein: CASTVGGEQYF; CDR3 DNA: TGTGCCAGCACCGTGGGGGGCGAGCAGTACTTC
D gene: NA; clone size: NA; V gene: TRBV5-6; J gene: TRBJ2-1; CDR3 protein: CASSLSRASPEQFF; CDR3 DNA: TGTGCCAGCAGCTTGTCTCGGGCTAGCCCTGAGCAGTTCTTC
D gene: TRBD1; clone size: NA; V gene: TRBV4-1; J gene: TRBJ2-7; CDR3 protein: CASSQDRGSSYEQYF; CDR3 DNA: TGCGCCAGCAGCCAGGACAGGGGGAGCTCCTACGAGCAGTACTTC
D gene: NA; clone size: few; V gene: TRBV5-1; J gene: TRBJ1-1; CDR3 protein: CASSYRESTEAFF; CDR3 DNA: TGCGCCAGCAGTTACAGGGAGTCGACTGAAGCTTTCTTT
D gene: TRBD1; clone size: few; V gene: TRBV9; J gene: TRBJ1-4; CDR3 protein: CASSGAGTVNEKLFF; CDR3 DNA: TGTGCCAGCAGCGGTGCCGGGACAGTTAATGAAAAACTGTTTTTT
D gene: TRBD2; clone size: NA; V gene: TRBV5-6; J gene: TRBJ2-7; CDR3 protein: CASSEGLAGAEQYF; CDR3 DNA: TGTGCCAGCAGCGAGGGACTAGCGGGAGCCGAGCAGTACTTC
D gene: TRBD1; clone size: NA; V gene: TRBV7-2; J gene: TRBJ1-2; CDR3 protein: CASSLAANGQGHGYTF; CDR3 DNA: TGTGCCAGCAGCTTAGCGGCAAATGGACAGGGCCATGGCTACACCTTC